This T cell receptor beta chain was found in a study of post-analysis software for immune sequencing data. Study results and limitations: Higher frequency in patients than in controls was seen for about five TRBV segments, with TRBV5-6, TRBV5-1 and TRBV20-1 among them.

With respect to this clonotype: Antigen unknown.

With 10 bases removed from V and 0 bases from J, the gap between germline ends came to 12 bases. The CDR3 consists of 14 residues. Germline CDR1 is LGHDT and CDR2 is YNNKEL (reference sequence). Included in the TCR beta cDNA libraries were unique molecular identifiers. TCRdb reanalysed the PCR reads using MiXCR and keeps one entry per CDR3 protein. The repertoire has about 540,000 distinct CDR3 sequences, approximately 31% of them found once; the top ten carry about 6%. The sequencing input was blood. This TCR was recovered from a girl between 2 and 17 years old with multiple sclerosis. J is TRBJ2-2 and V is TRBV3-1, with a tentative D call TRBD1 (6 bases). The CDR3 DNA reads TGTGCCACCCGACAGGCATCGAACACCGGGGAGCTGTTTTTT. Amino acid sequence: CATRQASNTGELFF.